This T cell receptor beta chain was identified in a study of cytomegalovirus exposure and HLA in healthy donors. The overall study: Most donors, more than 80% of a few hundred genotyped, fell in the Caucasian-associated ancestry cluster.

The PCR made use of 60 Vbeta and 13 Jbeta primers. Here immunoSEQ multiplex PCR was the method, and the copy in TCRdb shows in-frame clones only, minus some. The sample has roughly 60,000 clones; the top ten hold over 2%. Concerning this clone: The target antigen is unknown.

Each donor's status was that of a healthy bone marrow donor. The length of the CDR3 is 15 residues. The germline V and J ends were trimmed by 1 base and 0 bases, with 10 bases remaining between them. Per the germline V gene, CDR1 is SGHAT and CDR2 is FQNNGV. Findings of the study overall: Accurate prediction of HLA-A and HLA-B alleles (for most subjects) was reportedly achieved from TCR beta sequences. TCR beta V segments were, for the most part, productive about 87% or about 30% of the time in an earlier analysis.

The chain combines TRBV11-2 with TRBJ2-7; D might be TRBD2 (5 bases). This clonotype was obtained from a woman aged 18-29 years in good health and CMV-seronegative. Sequenced sample: PBMCs. The CDR3, as DNA: TGTGCCAGCAGCTTAGTAGGCGGGCCCTCCTACGAGCAGTACTTC. This gives the protein CASSLVGGPSYEQYF.